This T cell receptor (beta chain) was captured in a study of cytomegalovirus exposure and HLA in healthy donors (dated by TCRdb to 2016 to 2017). With respect to the entire study: An earlier analysis of roughly 500 of the donors reported approximately 260 Gb of sequence data and around 110 million unique TCR beta sequences obtained from roughly 170 million T cells. An early release covering more than 500 HLA-typed donors comprised about 290 gigabases of sequencing data and roughly 86 million unique TCR sequences. The genetic ancestry cluster associated with self-reported Caucasian donors included around 76% of the roughly 360 genotyped donors. The study aimed to test whether signatures of past pathogen exposure could be identified by cataloging public T cell receptors. Using immunosequencing, the study profiled T cell repertoires from around 680 subjects and related those repertoires to cytomegalovirus serostatus. In addition to the first cohort of 666 subjects, a separate validation cohort of about 120 different subjects was used. High-throughput TCR immunosequencing, statistical association of individual TCRs with disease status, and machine learning were combined to predict cytomegalovirus infection status. A later analysis re-analyzed previously published TCR beta repertoires from 650 to 800 donors and added high-resolution HLA genotyping to study TCR occurrence patterns. Rather than using new phenotypic data, the later analysis identified candidate immune exposures from TCR beta sequences and from how often those sequences occurred across donors. To decide whether each TCR beta V gene segment behaved as functional or pseudogenic, an earlier analysis of some 580 of the donors relied on high-throughput TCR beta sequencing. Donor age, sex, ethnicity and CMV serostatus were compiled together with the repertoire data. In a later genetic analysis, genome-wide SNP genotypes for about 65% of the roughly 700 donors were used, and that subset was treated as a discovery cohort. All discovery cohort repertoires had been generated on a single sequencing platform. HLA typing included class I and class II loci at four-digit resolution. Typing coverage varied by locus: about 629-640 donors for A, B, C, DRB1 and DQB1; 500 to 550 for DQA1; about 600 for DPA1; 450 to 480 for DPB1. Roughly 5 DR-DQ haplotypes were handled as single units for association and clustering because linkage in the cohort was strong. On average, roughly 240,000 unique TCR beta nucleotide sequences were sequenced per donor among fewer than 500 genotyped donors of the cohort, with roughly a sixth of those sequences being non-productive.

Results the study describes overall, beyond this receptor: Because the 87-base-pair reads could not distinguish some IMGT-functional V segments, including TRBV6-2 and TRBV6-3, those segments were excluded. Correlated functional status among segregating V segments might reflect linkage disequilibrium, but an unknown experimental factor could not be ruled out. The only immune exposure information available for the cohort was CMV serostatus. When HLA alleles, especially DR and DQ, strongly co-occurred, attributing TCR associations to individual alleles was difficult. At a false discovery rate of 0.05, a later analysis linked some 18,000 TCR beta sequences to specific HLA alleles. A later analysis found that most CMV-associated TCR beta chains appeared HLA-restricted, with HLA associations seemingly driven largely by CMV exposure. Cytomegalovirus status was reported to be diagnosed by the classifier with high specificity and sensitivity in both the original and validation cohorts. A further reported finding was that TCR beta sequences accurately predicted the HLA-A and HLA-B alleles for most subjects in the first cohort. Compared with the roughly 670-donor mean, donors in an Asian-associated ancestry cluster had fewer N-insertions in productive TCRs, according to a later genetic analysis. In the study, some 180 TCR beta chains were listed as associated with cytomegalovirus. Because counts were too low, under 20 rarely observed V segments, including chromosome 9 orphons, were left out of the earlier analysis of approximately 580 of the donors. In vitro tests confirmed that a few of the cytomegalovirus-associated TCR beta chains recognize cytomegalovirus antigens. Because HLA typing was missing for some donors at each locus, association tests included only the typed subset. According to a later analysis, parvovirus B19, influenza, CMV and Epstein-Barr virus appeared linked to several top co-occurrence clusters. A later genetic analysis associated a missense DCLRE1C variant with V-gene and J-gene trimming of TCR beta chains, and an independent cohort replicated the association. An earlier analysis of 587 of the donors showed that most TCR beta V segments appeared in productive rearrangements either about 87% or about 30% of the time, which broadly matched IMGT annotations. Roughly uniform sequencing depth across donors was assumed in presence/absence analyses, although this assumption may not hold. This cohort had only TCR beta chains sequenced, and the lack of alpha or paired-chain data limited which features could be detected. In a later analysis, TCR association rates were found to vary across HLA loci, with the most associated TCRs seen for DRB1 alleles and the fewest for HLA-C alleles. Most TCR sequences were observed very rarely across donors, whereas some public TCRs were present in many individuals. Compared with equally common non-associated chains, HLA-associated TCR beta chains in a later analysis were more clonally expanded and had lower generation probabilities. The authors suggested that the approach could potentially be extended to other disease states and immunological phenotypes. A group of highly shared sequence variants was considered likely to be a technical artifact of the sequencing pipeline.

Notes on this clone: Its antigen specificity is not known. No per-base quality is available; no much larger clone lies one base away.

The library came from the immunoSEQ multiplex PCR assay. A mixture of 60 forward primers for TCR Vbeta segments and 13 reverse primers for TCR Jbeta segments was used in the multiplex PCR. The CDR3 region of rearranged TCR beta genes was amplified from genomic DNA with a multiplex PCR assay. On the Illumina HiSeq System, the amplified TCR beta libraries were sequenced as 87-base-pair reads. The original pipeline was this. Across the 670 or so repertoires, a later analysis counted roughly 77 million unique TCR beta chains, around 10 million of which were shared by at least two donors. A nearest-neighbor algorithm error-corrected the raw reads and collapsed the reads into unique sequences, merging closely related sequences to remove PCR and sequencing errors. To assign V, D and J gene segments, CDR3 sequences were aligned to IMGT reference sequences. For a sequence to be retained, a match of at least six nucleotides was required to both a V gene segment and a J gene segment. Rearrangements were called productive when the CDR3 lacked stop codons and stayed in frame with V and J; all others were non-productive. CDR3 was defined by IMGT convention, running from the second conserved V-encoded cysteine to the conserved J-encoded phenylalanine. Sequences without an unambiguous match to a single V gene segment were excluded from the earlier analysis of about 630 of the donors. In an earlier analysis of 587 of the donors, a V segment was called functional when productive rearrangements were above 56.7%, and segregating when the standard deviation between donors exceeded 5%. A statistical classification framework was built to diagnose cytomegalovirus status from the catalog of TCR beta chain sequences. V and J gene assignment, in a later analysis, came from comparing TCR nucleotide sequences with IMGT/GENE-DB human TR gene sequences. The TCRdist pipeline was used in a later analysis to assign CDR3 sequences and most-parsimonious VDJ recombination scenarios. In a later analysis, each TCR beta chain was defined by its CDR3 amino acid sequence together with its V-gene family, and reads without a unique V-gene family were excluded. A later analysis removed nearly 600 highly shared, low-generation-probability nucleotide sequences to deal with suspected cross-contamination and a sequencing artifact. A later analysis calculated a clonal expansion index for each public chain from normalized within-repertoire ranks of inferred template counts. In a later analysis, generation probabilities were computed using a VDJ recombination model fitted to out-of-frame rearrangements, and the results were checked against IGoR. A later analysis scored TCR-TCR, TCR-HLA and TCR-CMV co-occurrence with hypergeometric tests, applying a repertoire-size bias correction to TCR pairs. A later analysis estimated false discovery rates by permuting HLA or CMV assignments 20 times. In a later analysis, co-occurring TCRs were grouped using DBSCAN, and TCRdist sequence similarity was added for clustering within HLA-allele-positive subsets. For co-occurrence clustering, repertoires with fewer than 30,000 or more than 120,000 public chains were excluded, along with four or five repertoires with anomalous nucleotide sharing. The clones in this table, taken by TCRdb from immuneACCESS, are in-frame only. Not every clone is retained; where verified, under half of the shortfall comes from an unresolved V gene, and the cause of the rest is unknown. V and J calls and clone size are copied from that table; D and trimming were computed from the DNA. A total of about 160,000 clones appear in this sample, around 85% of them only once. About 4.5% of the sample rests with the top ten.

The cohort was made up of 650 to 700 healthy bone marrow donors. Cohort members were all nominally healthy when sampled, although unrecorded immune exposures were likely present. The donor tested CMV seronegative, placing the donor among the approximately 400 seronegative members of the cohort. Each donor provided a peripheral blood sample, and peripheral blood mononuclear cells were used for TCR beta sequencing. Genomic DNA was extracted from the blood cell samples with the Qiagen DNeasy Blood Extraction Kit. Unmatched junction bases come to 15, with V trimmed by 3 bases and J by 9 bases. Its CDR3 holds 16 amino acids, cysteine through phenylalanine. The only DNA kept is the CDR3, 48 bases in frame from the first base. From the germline V gene, CDR1 is MDHEN and CDR2 is SYDVKM.

Sequenced sample: PBMCs. Recombination linked TRBV28 to TRBJ2-3; 7 central nucleotides agree with TRBD2. This clonotype originated in a man between 40 and 49 years old in good health and CMV-seronegative. The CDR3 in this case is CASSFSSSGGAGTQYF. The nucleotide sequence is given as TGTGCCAGCAGTTTTAGTTCTAGCGGCGGGGCCGGCACGCAGTATTTT.